This paragraph reports one T cell receptor beta chain. The antigen remains unidentified. Sequenced by immunoSEQ multiplex PCR; TCRdb stores in-frame clones only, minus some. The sample has roughly 140,000 clones, about 90% seen once. This entry is derived from a study of T cell responses to AZD1222 COVID-19 vaccine. Study conclusions and caveats: There were vaccine-associated CD4 TCRs across spike, dominant at 160-218 and 743-854. Without day 14 samples, only post-peak T cell repertoires were studied. In a largely white British group with more females than males, clonal diversity was possibly underestimated. Once two AZD1222 doses were given, Spike-specific TCR breadth and depth went up.

This clonotype was sampled from an adult in good health. Sequenced material: peripheral blood, taken on day 0 of AZD1222 vaccination.

CDR3 DNA sequence: TGTGCCAGCAGACAGGGGGAGGTTGGGTCCCAAGAGACCCAGTACTTC. Translating it yields CASRQGEVGSQETQYF. The V gene is TRBV27, the J gene TRBJ2-5, with 8 bases identical to TRBD1. The trim removed 6 bases at V and 1 base at J, leaving 10 bases unmatched. This CDR3 has 16 residues. Germline V lookup: CDR1 MNHEY, CDR2 SMNVEV (reference sequence).